This is a list of T cell receptor beta chains from one sample in a study of cytomegalovirus exposure and HLA in healthy donors. Clones were read by immunoSEQ multiplex PCR, and TCRdb kept only the in-frame ones, dropping some. Here the sample spans over 110,000 clones, about four fifths being singletons. What was sequenced was PBMCs. The origin of the receptors is a man aged 40-49 years in good health and CMV-seronegative. Both conserved end residues are part of each CDR3. The D gene is left open where the match is weak. Only part of the rows carry a size: once, few, many, or a class if the clone is expanded.

>TRBV27|TRBD1|.|TRBJ2-7|14
CASSLLDRGHEQYF
TGTGCCAGCAGTTTACTGGACAGGGGCCACGAGCAGTACTTC
>TRBV6-5|TRBD2|.|TRBJ2-3|15
CASSYSGGGGDTQYF
TGTGCCAGCAGTTACTCGGGCGGGGGGGGAGATACGCAGTATTTT
>TRBV5-1|TRBD1|.|TRBJ1-1|17
CASRRRGLGGLNTEAFF
TGCGCCAGTAGACGGAGGGGGCTAGGGGGCTTGAACACTGAAGCTTTCTTT
>TRBV6-4|TRBD1|.|TRBJ2-2|15
CASRQDRANTGELFF
TGTGCCAGCAGACAGGACAGGGCGAACACCGGGGAGCTGTTTTTT
>TRBV10-2|.|.|TRBJ1-2|19
CASSESGGGSATSNYGYTF
TGCGCCAGCAGTGAGTCGGGAGGGGGAAGTGCCACTTCGAACTATGGCTACACCTTC
>TRBV6-1|.|few|TRBJ1-2|13
CASRTNRVDGYTF
TGTGCCAGCAGGACGAACAGGGTTGATGGCTACACCTTC
>TRBV5-1|TRBD1|.|TRBJ2-5|14
CATKGQGLQETQYF
TGCGCCACAAAAGGACAGGGGCTACAAGAGACCCAGTACTTC
>TRBV10-3|TRBD1|.|TRBJ2-5|15
CAISPGTGIQETQYF
TGTGCCATCAGTCCCGGGACAGGGATCCAAGAGACCCAGTACTTC
>TRBV7-3|TRBD2|.|TRBJ2-2|17
CASSLTTSGGRGGELFF
TGTGCCAGCAGCTTAACTACTAGCGGGGGGAGAGGCGGGGAGCTGTTTTTT
>TRBV9|TRBD2|.|TRBJ2-1|17
CASSPRGLAGPRDEQFF
TGTGCCAGCAGCCCTCGGGGACTAGCGGGGCCGCGCGATGAGCAGTTCTTC
>TRBV19|.|once|TRBJ1-6|15
CASSITSPNNSPLHF
TGTGCCAGTAGTATAACGTCCCCTAATAATTCACCCCTCCACTTT
>TRBV18|.|once|TRBJ2-3|17
CASSPISPGGATDTQYF
TGTGCCAGCTCACCAATTTCACCGGGTGGGGCTACAGATACGCAGTATTTT
>TRBV5-1|.|.|TRBJ2-2|16
CASSPRMGTQTGELFF
TGCGCCAGCAGCCCCCGGATGGGGACACAAACCGGGGAGCTGTTTTTT
>TRBV18|.|.|TRBJ2-7|14
CASSPIRDSYEQYF
TGTGCCAGCTCACCAATCAGGGACTCCTACGAGCAGTACTTC
>TRBV2|TRBD1|.|TRBJ2-1|16
CASSQQGQLIYNEQFF
TGTGCCAGCAGTCAACAGGGGCAATTGATCTACAATGAGCAGTTCTTC
>TRBV28|.|.|TRBJ1-4|14
CASRRGAGGEKLFF
TGTGCCAGCAGACGGGGCGCGGGAGGGGAAAAACTGTTTTTT
>TRBV4-2|TRBD1|.|TRBJ1-5|16
CASSQDWGQGRWAQHF
TGTGCCAGCAGCCAAGATTGGGGACAGGGGAGGTGGGCCCAGCATTTT
>TRBV25-1|.|.|TRBJ2-1|13
CASNEGGYNEQFF
TGTGCCAGCAATGAGGGGGGCTACAATGAGCAGTTCTTC
>TRBV29-1|.|.|TRBJ2-3|15
CSVTRGAGDTDTQYF
TGCAGCGTTACCCGGGGGGCGGGGGACACAGATACGCAGTATTTT
>TRBV4-1|.|few|TRBJ1-5|15
CASSQLGTRNQPQHF
TGCGCCAGCAGCCAACTCGGGACAAGGAATCAGCCCCAGCATTTT
>TRBV21-1|.|.|TRBJ1-5|13
CASSKGRSQPQHF
TGTGCCAGCAGCAAAGGGCGGAGTCAGCCCCAGCATTTT
>TRBV6-1|.|.|TRBJ2-5|14
CASSEEGRRETQYF
TGTGCCAGCAGTGAGGAGGGTAGGAGAGAGACCCAGTACTTC
>TRBV21-1|.|once|TRBJ1-3|15
CASSTGTNLGNTIYF
TGTGCCAGCAGCACCGGGACAAATCTTGGAAACACCATATATTTT
>TRBV6-1|.|once|TRBJ2-7|12
CASLGARTEQYF
TGTGCCAGCCTGGGAGCCCGTACCGAGCAGTACTTC
>TRBV5-1|.|.|TRBJ2-2|13
CASSDQGTGELFF
TGCGCCAGCAGCGACCAGGGAACCGGGGAGCTGTTTTTT
>TRBV7-8|.|many|TRBJ1-2|14
CASSLAQETKGYTF
TGTGCCAGCAGCTTAGCGCAAGAGACAAAAGGCTACACCTTC
>TRBV5-8|TRBD1|.|TRBJ1-5|14
CASSFRGSNQPQHF
TGTGCCAGCAGTTTCAGGGGGAGCAATCAGCCCCAGCATTTT
>TRBV28|TRBD1|.|TRBJ1-2|15
CASSQSTGGIYGYTF
TGTGCCAGCAGTCAATCGACAGGGGGCATCTATGGCTACACCTTC
>TRBV10-3|TRBD2|.|TRBJ2-3|15
CAISDAGGSKDTQYF
TGTGCCATCAGTGACGCGGGGGGCTCTAAAGATACGCAGTATTTT
>TRBV6-1|.|.|TRBJ1-4|15
CASSEPVGGREKLFF
TGTGCCAGCAGTGAACCGGTAGGGGGAAGAGAAAAACTGTTTTTT
>TRBV5-1|TRBD1|.|TRBJ2-2|15
CASRSGTVNTGELFF
TGCGCCAGCAGGTCCGGGACAGTGAACACCGGGGAGCTGTTTTTT
>TRBV5-1|TRBD1|.|TRBJ1-2|15
CASSRNGDRGYGYTF
TGCGCCAGCAGCAGAAACGGGGACAGGGGCTATGGCTACACCTTC
>TRBV15|TRBD2|.|TRBJ2-5|17
CATSRDLYGTMGNSRYF
TGTGCCACCAGCAGAGATCTCTATGGGACTATGGGAAATTCTCGGTACTTC
>TRBV20-1|TRBD1|.|TRBJ2-7|11
CSALDRYEQYF
TGCAGTGCCTTGGACAGGTACGAGCAGTACTTC
>TRBV27|TRBD1|.|TRBJ1-6|15
CASSSPGTGNSPLHF
TGTGCCAGCAGTTCCCCCGGGACAGGCAATTCACCCCTCCACTTT
>TRBV5-4|TRBD2|.|TRBJ2-7|16
CASSLLGSGGVREQYF
TGTGCCAGCAGCTTATTAGGTAGCGGGGGGGTCCGCGAGCAGTACTTC
>TRBV4-2|.|few|TRBJ1-1|13
CATKTGQNTEAFF
TGTGCCACCAAGACAGGCCAGAACACTGAAGCTTTCTTT
>TRBV27|.|.|TRBJ2-3|14
CASSLAIPADTQYF
TGTGCCAGCAGTCTTGCTATACCAGCGGATACGCAGTATTTT
>TRBV10-1|.|.|TRBJ2-1|14
CASSAAMGAAEQFF
TGCGCCAGCAGCGCTGCCATGGGGGCGGCTGAGCAGTTCTTC
>TRBV19|.|few|TRBJ2-1|15
CASSSPSHSHNEQFF
TGTGCCAGTAGTAGCCCTAGCCACAGCCACAATGAGCAGTTCTTC
>TRBV7-2|TRBD2|.|TRBJ2-3|17
CASSRLHGGGRADTQYF
TGTGCCAGCAGTCGACTACACGGCGGGGGGAGGGCAGATACGCAGTATTTT
>TRBV28|TRBD2|.|TRBJ2-1|15
CAICKRDLTYNEQFF
TGTGCCATCTGTAAGCGGGACCTTACATACAATGAGCAGTTCTTC